A single sample gave rise to the 12 T cell receptor beta chains below, sequenced in a study of CD8+ T cells in alopecia areata (dated by TCRdb to between 2018 and 2020). The library relied on the immunoSEQ multiplex PCR assay. For TCR sequencing, RNA was extracted from every sample and reverse transcribed into cDNA to serve as template. TCRdb took this table from immuneACCESS and kept in-frame rearrangements with V and J called. Such tables lack part of the clones; where checked against another copy, unresolved V genes explain under half of the gap, and the rest is unexplained. The sample has nearly 200,000 clones on record, 58% of them singletons. In total, the top ten clones hold under 7% of the sample. Taken with the paper, the label for time point translates to: 24 weeks on oral tofacitinib. Sample treatment or condition, as interpreted from the label and publication: oral pan-JAK inhibitor, 5-10 mg twice daily.

Sequenced material: CD4+ T cells sorted from blood, taken at week 24, from a patient treated with tofacitinib. Receptors originate from a human donor with alopecia areata.

The chain combines TRBV6-5 with TRBJ1-1; D remains ambiguous. Germline loops: CDR1 MNHEY, CDR2 SVGAGI. V shed 8 bases and J shed 4 bases, with 11 bases lying between them. The CDR3 is made up of 12 amino acids. The CDR3 DNA is TGTGCCAGCGGGAGACAAACCACTGAAGCTTTCTTT. Its translation is CASGRQTTEAFF.

This rearrangement joins TRBV18 to TRBJ2-7; 7 bases are shared with TRBD2. CDR3 length equals 15 residues. Per germline, CDR1 KGHSH and CDR2 LQKENI. The J segment lost 3 bases and the V segment lost 3 bases, leaving 8 bases of the junction unmatched. CDR3 residues: CASSPALGTNYEQYF. In nucleotides, the CDR3 is TGTGCCAGCTCACCTGCTTTAGGGACTAACTACGAGCAGTACTTC.

The chain uses TRBV30 and TRBJ1-2, with D possibly matching TRBD1 (6 bases). The CDR3 runs to 14 residues. Trimming pared 7 bases from V and 3 bases from J, leaving 18 bases between. Germline-derived CDR1 and CDR2 are GTSNPN and SVGIG (reference sequence). CDR3 loop: CASTGGGGYYGYTF. CDR3 in DNA: TGTGCCTCCACCGGAGGGGGGGGCTACTATGGCTACACCTTC.

V is TRBV5-6 and J is TRBJ2-6; the D gene is possibly TRBD1 (6 bases). From germline, CDR1 is SGHDT and CDR2 YYEEEE. The CDR3 has 16 residues. V was clipped by 2 bases and J by 3 bases, with 12 bases between them. The CDR3 loop is CASSFQGYDGANVLTF. The CDR3 region has the DNA TGTGCCAGCAGCTTCCAGGGGTACGATGGGGCCAACGTCCTGACTTTC.

The rearrangement joins TRBV5-1 to TRBJ2-6; D is perhaps TRBD1 (5 bases). V was trimmed by 4 bases and J by 4 bases, leaving 12 bases between them. The CDR3 length is 15 residues. Germline V gene data show CDR1 as SGHRS and CDR2 as YFSETQ. DNA for the CDR3: TGCGCCAGCAGCATGACAGTAACGGGGGCCAACGTCCTGACTTTC. This codes for CASSMTVTGANVLTF.

This clone was counted many times. This chain links TRBV28 with TRBJ1-1, with 12 bases identical to TRBD1. The V gene end was trimmed by 5 bases and the J gene end by 6 bases; junction bases not matched to a gene: 13. Germline loops: CDR1 MDHEN, CDR2 SYDVKM. The length of the CDR3 is 17 residues. The CDR3 loop is CASSHQGTGGDRSEAFF. CDR3 nucleotides: TGTGCCAGCAGTCACCAAGGGACAGGGGGCGATAGATCTGAAGCTTTCTTT.

This clone occurred a few times. V and J are TRBV5-1 and TRBJ2-3, with D possibly matching TRBD1 (6 bases). Between the trimmed V and J ends, which lost 2 bases and 2 bases, there was a span of 9 bases. CDR1 and CDR2 (germline): SGHRS, YFSETQ. The CDR3 is made up of 14 amino acids. As DNA, the CDR3 is TGCGCCAGCAGCTTACAGGGACACACAGATACGCAGTATTTT. This translates into CASSLQGHTDTQYF.

This clone was observed a handful of times. The rearrangement joins TRBV4-3 to TRBJ1-5, with D unclear. This CDR3 spans 15 amino acids. V was shortened by 6 bases and J by 0 bases, with 12 bases between the two germline ends. The V gene's germline CDR1 is LGHNA and CDR2 YSLEER. The CDR3: CASSYRHASNQPQHF. The CDR3 DNA sequence: TGCGCCAGCAGTTATCGACACGCTAGCAATCAGCCCCAGCATTTT.

The chain joins TRBV9 to TRBJ2-2; D unclear. V lost 0 bases and J lost 4, with 4 bases in between. From germline, CDR1 is SGDLS and CDR2 YYNGEE. The CDR3 has 13 residues. CDR3 nucleotide sequence: TGTGCCAGCAGCGTAGTGCTCACCGGGGAGCTGTTTTTT. This gives the protein CASSVVLTGELFF.

This clone was observed a few times. The chain is built from TRBV4-1 and TRBJ2-6; 10 nucleotides match TRBD1. The V segment lost 2 bases and the J segment 0 bases; nucleotides outside the gene matches: 10. The CDR3 consists of 20 residues. CDR1 and CDR2 (germline): MGHRA, YSYEKL. The CDR3 DNA is TGCGCCAGCAGCCAACGGTTCGGGGACAGGGGTTCCTCTGGGGCCAACGTCCTGACTTTC. Protein sequence: CASSQRFGDRGSSGANVLTF.

This sequence joins TRBV20-1 and TRBJ2-1; 8 bases are shared with TRBD1. V trimming: 5 bases; J trimming: 12 bases; junction bases outside the gene matches: 3. CDR1 is DFQATT, CDR2 SNEGSKA, per germline (reference sequence). The CDR3 runs 10 residues. CDR3 bases: TGCAGTGCTTCCGGGACAGGGCAGTTCTTC. This sequence encodes CSASGTGQFF.

This clone was seen a few times. The genes are TRBV29-1 and TRBJ1-2; a weak D match, TRBD1 (6 bases). Germline V CDR1 and CDR2: SQVTM, ANQGSEA. V was cut by 4 bases and J by 2 bases, with 17 bases left in between. The CDR3 totals 15 residues. The CDR3 DNA reads TGCAGCGTTGTGCCTCAGGGGTTTCGGAACTATGGCTACACCTTC. It is translated as CSVVPQGFRNYGYTF.